The rows below give T cell receptor beta chains drawn from one sample of a study of blood T cell repertoires in COVID-19. Repertoires were generated with immunoSEQ multiplex PCR, while TCRdb's copy carries only in-frame clones and drops some. The profile shows about 230,000 clones, 84% of them singletons. Sequencing was performed on peripheral blood. Receptors originate from a man aged 50 to 59 with active or convalescent COVID-19. Both conserved end residues are part of each CDR3. Each record gives: clone size, J gene, V gene, D gene, CDR3 DNA, CDR3 protein. The D gene is left open where the match is weak. Part of the rows lack a size; the others show once, few, many or a class for expanded clones.

>NA|TRBJ1-1|TRBV9|TRBD1
TGTGCCAGTAGCGCTAGACAGGGGGCTCTGAACACTGAAGCTTTCTTT
CASSARQGALNTEAFF
>NA|TRBJ2-2|TRBV2|NA
TGTGCCAGCAGTGGGGTCTCGGGGGGCGGCACCGGGGAGCTGTTTTTT
CASSGVSGGGTGELFF
>NA|TRBJ1-1|TRBV4-1|TRBD1
TGCGCCAGCAGCCAAGAGGGACAGGGGGCGGGGTGGGTGAACACTGAAGCTTTCTTT
CASSQEGQGAGWVNTEAFF
>NA|TRBJ1-5|TRBV18|TRBD1
TGTGCCAGCTCACCCGGACAGGGGGTTGAGCCCCAGCATTTT
CASSPGQGVEPQHF
>few|TRBJ1-1|TRBV7-8|TRBD1
TGTGCCAGCAGCTTAGAACAGGGGGCTGGGGGTGAAGCTTTCTTT
CASSLEQGAGGEAFF
>NA|TRBJ2-5|TRBV6-5|TRBD1
TGTGCCACCGGGCCGGGACAGGGGCCGCCCGAGACCCAGTACTTC
CATGPGQGPPETQYF
>NA|TRBJ2-2|TRBV19|TRBD1
TGTGCCAGTAGTGGACAGGCGAACACCGGGGAGCTGTTTTTT
CASSGQANTGELFF
>NA|TRBJ1-4|TRBV7-2|NA
TGTGCCAGCAGCTTAGGGGCGGGAAGTTTACTGTTTTTT
CASSLGAGSLLFF
>NA|TRBJ2-7|TRBV6-5|TRBD2
TGTGCCAGCAGTTACAAGCGGGACGTGACCTCCTACGAGCAGTACTTC
CASSYKRDVTSYEQYF
>NA|TRBJ2-3|TRBV5-1|NA
TGCGCCAGCAGCTTGGACCAGTTAAGCACAGATACGCAGTATTTT
CASSLDQLSTDTQYF
>once|TRBJ1-4|TRBV2|TRBD1
TGTGCCAGCAGTGGGTCGGGACAGAGGAATGAAAAACTGTTTTTT
CASSGSGQRNEKLFF
>NA|TRBJ1-5|TRBV12-3/TRBV12-4|TRBD1
TGTGCCAGCAGTTCCAGGGGGGAGCAGCCCCAGCATTTT
CASSSRGEQPQHF
>NA|TRBJ2-7|TRBV18|NA
TGTGCCAGCTCACCACTCACCCAGGGAGGCGCCTACGAGCAGTACTTC
CASSPLTQGGAYEQYF
>NA|TRBJ1-4|TRBV19|TRBD1
TGTGCCAGTAGTATAGTTGGGCAGGGGGCACCAACTAATGAAAAACTGTTTTTT
CASSIVGQGAPTNEKLFF
>NA|TRBJ1-2|TRBV19|NA
TGTGCCAGTATCCCGGGGGGACTTCTTTCTAACTATGGCTACACCTTC
CASIPGGLLSNYGYTF
>NA|TRBJ1-2|TRBV13|NA
TGTGCCAGCAGCACACACTCAGGGTATGGCTACACCTTC
CASSTHSGYGYTF
>NA|TRBJ1-1|TRBV30|NA
TGTGCCTGGTCCCGACAGAGAGGTACTGAAGCTTTCTTT
CAWSRQRGTEAFF
>NA|TRBJ1-5|TRBV27|TRBD1
TGTGCCAGCAGTTTAATGCTGGACAGGGAAAAGAGAGAGGAAGATCAGCCCCAGCATTTT
CASSLMLDREKREEDQPQHF
>NA|TRBJ1-5|TRBV5-1|TRBD1
TGCGCCAGCAGCACGACAGGGTTGAGCAATCAGCCCCAGCATTTT
CASSTTGLSNQPQHF
>few|TRBJ2-7|TRBV11-2|NA
TGTGCCAGCAGCTCGGGACAATTCTACGAGCAGTACTTC
CASSSGQFYEQYF
>few|TRBJ2-2|TRBV7-9|TRBD1
TGTGCCAGCAGCTCCCGACAGGGAATGTGGTCGACCGGGGAGCTGTTTTTT
CASSSRQGMWSTGELFF
>NA|TRBJ2-2|TRBV9|TRBD1
TGTGCCAGCAGGGCCTCAGGGGGCGGCGGGGAGCTGTTTTTT
CASRASGGGGELFF
>NA|TRBJ2-3|TRBV5-1|TRBD2
TGCGCCAGCAGCTTGGCCTTTAGCGGGGGGGCGGAGGAATATACGCAGTATTTT
CASSLAFSGGAEEYTQYF
>NA|TRBJ1-2|TRBV7-2|NA
TGTGCCAGCAGCAACTTCGGGGGGGTCGGGAACTATGGCTACACCTTC
CASSNFGGVGNYGYTF
>once|TRBJ1-2|TRBV10-3|TRBD1
TGTGCCATCAGCCCCGGGACAGGGGGCTTCAGGGGCTACACCTTC
CAISPGTGGFRGYTF
>NA|TRBJ1-6|TRBV30|NA
TGTGCCTGGACCAAACGTAACAGCTATAATTCACCCCTCCACTTT
CAWTKRNSYNSPLHF
>NA|TRBJ1-1|TRBV18|NA
TGTGCCAACACCGACACAGGTGACACTGAAGCTTTCTTT
CANTDTGDTEAFF
>once|TRBJ2-3|TRBV4-1|TRBD2
TGCGCCAGCAGCCAAGTAGCGGGGGGGGCAGATACGCAGTATTTT
CASSQVAGGADTQYF
>NA|TRBJ2-7|TRBV12-3/TRBV12-4|TRBD1
TGTGCCAGCAGTGGGACAGGGACCTACGAGCAGTACTTC
CASSGTGTYEQYF
>NA|TRBJ1-1|TRBV19|NA
TGTGCCAGTAGTTCCGGCGGGCAGATGAACACTGAAGCTTTCTTT
CASSSGGQMNTEAFF
>NA|TRBJ1-1|TRBV5-4|TRBD1
TGTGCCAGCAGCTTGGGGACAGGGACGTACCTAGGGGAAGCTTTCTTT
CASSLGTGTYLGEAFF
>NA|TRBJ2-1|TRBV6-5|TRBD1
TGTGCCAGCAGTTCCGGGACAGTCGGGCAGTTCTTC
CASSSGTVGQFF
>NA|TRBJ2-7|TRBV24-1|TRBD1
TGTGCCACCAGGGGACAGGGGACGGACGAGCAGTACTTC
CATRGQGTDEQYF
>NA|TRBJ2-3|TRBV3-1/TRBV3-2|TRBD2
TGTGCCAGCAGCCAGGGTCTGCTAGCGGGGGGCAGGACAGATACGCAGTATTTT
CASSQGLLAGGRTDTQYF
>NA|TRBJ1-2|TRBV29-1|NA
TGCAGCGTTCGACACGAGAACTATGGCTACACCTTC
CSVRHENYGYTF
>NA|TRBJ1-6|TRBV27|NA
TGTGCCAGCAGTCGTCAGACCGGACTGCAAAATTCACCCCTCCACTTT
CASSRQTGLQNSPLHF
>NA|TRBJ1-1|TRBV30|NA
TGTGCCTGGGCCCGGATGATAGGGACTGTAGGGACTGAAGCTTTCTTT
CAWARMIGTVGTEAFF
>NA|TRBJ2-1|TRBV6-2/TRBV6-3|NA
TGTGCCAGCAGTTACACCGGTTACAATGAGCAGTTCTTC
CASSYTGYNEQFF
>NA|TRBJ2-3|TRBV5-1|TRBD2
TGCGCCAGCAGCTTTTTTAGCGGGGGGCCCGAAGGTACGCAGTATTTT
CASSFFSGGPEGTQYF
>NA|TRBJ2-5|TRBV12-5|TRBD2
TGTGCTAGTGGTTTCGGGACTAGCGGGGGGTCAAAAAAAGAGACCCAGTACTTC
CASGFGTSGGSKKETQYF
>NA|TRBJ1-1|TRBV29-1|NA
TGCAGCGTGTCGGGGGGAAGGGGGACTGAAGCTTTCTTT
CSVSGGRGTEAFF
>NA|TRBJ1-1|TRBV5-1|NA
TGCGCCAGCAGCCGCCGGGGGGCGGGCACTGAAGCTTTCTTT
CASSRRGAGTEAFF
>NA|TRBJ2-5|TRBV9|NA
TGTGCCAGCAGCCCCTCTTTGCTCGGGAGCGAGACCCAGTACTTC
CASSPSLLGSETQYF
>NA|TRBJ1-4|TRBV30|TRBD1
TGTGCCTGGAGGCGGGGACAGGGAAATGAAAAACTGTTTTTT
CAWRRGQGNEKLFF
>NA|TRBJ1-1|TRBV2|TRBD1
TGTGCCACCCTAAGACAGGGCGGTACTGAAGCTTTCTTT
CATLRQGGTEAFF
>NA|TRBJ1-5|TRBV19|TRBD1
TGTGCCAGTAGTATGAGGGCAGGGGGAGTTGGAAGCAATCAGCCCCAGCATTTT
CASSMRAGGVGSNQPQHF
>NA|TRBJ2-1|TRBV9|NA
TGTGCCAGCAGCGTAGGTGGGCATTACAATGAGCAGTTCTTC
CASSVGGHYNEQFF
>NA|TRBJ2-7|TRBV29-1|NA
TGCAGCGTTGGGTCCACAGGGTATGACGAGCAGTACTTC
CSVGSTGYDEQYF
>NA|TRBJ2-2|TRBV6-2/TRBV6-3|TRBD2
TGTGCCAGCAGTTACCCGACTAGCGGGGGGGTGAACACCGGGGAGCTGTTTTTT
CASSYPTSGGVNTGELFF